The 23 T cell receptor beta chains below all came from one sample that was sequenced in a study of brain T cells in children with intractable seizures. Produced via immunoSEQ multiplex PCR; TCRdb's table is partial and in-frame only. The sample has about 350,000 clones, 93% seen once. Sample time point: blood from clinic visit 5 months post-surgery; TSC patient then seizure free. Sequencing used peripheral blood, obtained less than 6 months after surgery. The receptors come from a boy in the first two years of life with tuberous sclerosis and intractable seizures.

The CDR3, as DNA: TGTGCCAGCGGCCCCGACCGGGACACGACTGAAGCTTTCTTT. Amino acids: CASGPDRDTTEAFF. The chain uses TRBV25-1 and TRBJ1-1; maybe TRBD1 (6 bases). Trimming removed 8 bases from V and 5 bases from J, with 18 bases in between. The germline V gene has CDR1 MGHDK and CDR2 SYGVNS. This CDR3 region has 14 residues. Using reference TRBV25-1 and TRBJ1-1 for the parts outside the CDR3, the full variable domain is EADIYQTPRYLVIGTGKKITLECSQTMGHDKMYWYQQDPGMELHLIHYSYGVNSTEKGDLSSESTVSRIRTEHFPLTLESARPSHTSQYLCASGPDRDTTEAFFGQGTRLTVV.

The V and J genes are TRBV15 and TRBJ1-2; 10 nucleotides line up with TRBD1. There are 14 residues in the CDR3. The J segment lost 6 bases and the V segment lost 0 bases, leaving 1 base of the junction unmatched. Germline loops: CDR1 LNHNV, CDR2 YYDKDF (reference sequence). In DNA form, the CDR3 reads TGTGCCACCAGCAGAGAGACAGGGGGCGATGGCTACACCTTC. Protein product: CATSRETGGDGYTF.

This clone was observed a single time. The CDR3 loop reads CASSPRDRVYNEQFF. CDR3 sequence (DNA): TGTGCCAGCAGTCCAAGGGACAGGGTATACAATGAGCAGTTCTTC. The V call is TRBV4-2, the J call TRBJ2-1; 9 positions match TRBD1. The V segment lost 6 bases and the J segment 4 bases; nucleotides outside the gene matches: 7. Germline V CDR1 and CDR2: LGHNA, YNFKEQ. This CDR3 has 15 residues.

V and J are TRBV6-5 and TRBJ2-1; D gene uncertain. The CDR3 runs 15 residues. The germline V gene encodes CDR1 MNHEY and CDR2 SVGAGI. The germline V and J ends were trimmed by 0 bases and 0 bases, with 6 bases remaining between them. The CDR3 sequence is CASSYSSASYNEQFF. Here the CDR3 DNA reads TGTGCCAGCAGTTACTCCTCCGCCTCCTACAATGAGCAGTTCTTC.

V and J are TRBV10-3 and TRBJ2-3; 12 bases align to TRBD2. The CDR3 consists of 17 residues. J gave up 4 bases and V 0 bases, and 5 bases lay outside the gene matches. CDR1 ENHRY and CDR2 SYGVKD come from the germline V gene. In nucleotides, the CDR3 is TGTGCCATCAGTGAGTCGACGGGACTAGCGGGCCCAGATACGCAGTATTTT. Encoded protein: CAISESTGLAGPDTQYF.

The chain employs TRBV7-2 and TRBJ2-3; D may be TRBD2 (7 bases). V dropped 1 base and J dropped 0 bases, with 20 bases sitting between them. The CDR3 length is 19 residues. Germline V gene lookup returns CDR1 SGHTA and CDR2 FQGNSA. In nucleotides, the CDR3 is TGTGCCAGCAGCTTAGGATATTTCGGGGGGCTCGATAGCACAGATACGCAGTATTTT. Amino acid sequence: CASSLGYFGGLDSTDTQYF.

V and J are TRBV2 and TRBJ2-3; 13 positions match TRBD2. Germline CDR1 and CDR2: SNHLY and FYNNEI. The CDR3 is 15 amino acids. V gave up 10 bases and J gave up 0 bases; unmatched junction bases: 4. The CDR3, as DNA: TGTGCCACCGGGACTAGCGGGAAAAGCACAGATACGCAGTATTTT. Protein product: CATGTSGKSTDTQYF.

In the case of this clone: Other DNA sequences in this sample translate to the same CDR3. V and J are TRBV13 and TRBJ1-2, with 7 bases identical to TRBD1. CDR3 length: 14 residues. J gave up 2 bases and V 0 bases, and 0 bases lay outside the gene matches. Germline loops: CDR1 PRHDT, CDR2 FYEKMQ (reference sequence). CDR3 in amino acids: CASSLGQGNYGYTF. The CDR3 DNA reads as TGTGCCAGCAGCTTAGGACAGGGGAACTATGGCTACACCTTC.

The chain carries TRBV3-1 (or the pseudogene TRBV3-2) and TRBJ2-1; D not certain. V lost 4 bases to trimming and J lost 7 bases, with 23 bases between them. This CDR3 has 17 residues. From germline, CDR1 is LGHDT and CDR2 YNNKEL (reference sequence). The CDR3 is CASSPTHISQEWNEQFF. DNA of the CDR3: TGTGCCAGCAGCCCCACCCACATAAGTCAGGAGTGGAATGAGCAGTTCTTC.

V usage is TRBV6-1 and J usage is TRBJ1-1; TRBD1 agrees at 8 bases. CDR3 length: 18 amino acids. The germline V gene encodes CDR1 MNHNS and CDR2 SASEGT. The trim removed 3 bases at V and 2 bases at J, leaving 14 bases unmatched. The DNA for the CDR3 is TGTGCCAGCAGTGAGGGGACAGGAATCCGATTCCTTAACACTGAAGCTTTCTTT. Its protein product is CASSEGTGIRFLNTEAFF.

V gene TRBV11-2 combines with J gene TRBJ1-1, with D tentatively TRBD1 (5 bases). Trimming stripped 0 bases from V and 4 bases from J, with 9 bases between. In germline, CDR1 is SGHAT, CDR2 FQNNGV. The CDR3 is 14 residues long. The CDR3 protein is CASSLESGSTEAFF. The CDR3 nucleotides are TGTGCCAGCAGCTTAGAATCAGGGTCCACTGAAGCTTTCTTT.

This chain links TRBV7-3 with TRBJ2-1; possible D gene TRBD2, 6 bases. The CDR3 extends over 16 amino acids. V lost 2 bases and J 3 bases, leaving 14 bases between the germline ends. CDR1 SGHTA and CDR2 FQGTGA come from the germline V gene. The CDR3 DNA reads TGTGCCAGCAGCTTACTCGGGAGAGTCAGCTACAATGAGCAGTTCTTC. As protein: CASSLLGRVSYNEQFF.

The rearrangement uses TRBV5-1 and TRBJ2-1, with D perhaps matching TRBD2 (6 bases). V gave up 0 bases and J gave up 10 bases, with 14 bases separating them. This CDR3 is 14 amino acids long. CDR1 and CDR2 from the germline V gene are SGHRS and YFSETQ. The CDR3 DNA reads TGCGCCAGCAGCTTGGACGGACTACCCGCGGAGCAGTTCTTC. Its protein product is CASSLDGLPAEQFF.

CDR3 protein: CASSQDRQAHGYTF. The CDR3, as DNA: TGTGCCAGCAGCCAAGATCGGCAGGCCCATGGCTACACCTTC. The chain carries TRBV3-1 (or the pseudogene TRBV3-2) and TRBJ1-2; D remains ambiguous. Germline lookup yields CDR1 LGHDT and CDR2 YNNKEL (reference sequence). The CDR3 spans 14 residues. Trimming cost V 0 bases and J 6 bases, with 11 bases left between them.

This chain connects TRBV19 to TRBJ2-7; 10 nucleotides align to TRBD1. The length of the CDR3 is 15 residues. Looked up from germline, CDR1 is LNHDA and CDR2 is SQIVND (reference sequence). Trimming removed 6 bases from V and 4 bases from J; junction bases left unmatched: 9. CDR3 amino acids: CASSPTGGAVYEQYF. CDR3 DNA: TGTGCCAGTAGCCCGACAGGGGGCGCGGTATACGAGCAGTACTTC.

This chain uses TRBV7-2 with TRBJ1-3, with D unresolved. V dropped 5 bases and J dropped 0 bases, with 8 bases sitting between them. Germline V gene sequence: CDR1 SGHTA, CDR2 FQGNSA. CDR3 length: 14 residues. DNA of the CDR3: TGTGCCAGCAGCACAGAAATCTCTGGAAACACCATATATTTT. Protein: CASSTEISGNTIYF.

This clone has just one count. The chain carries TRBV15 and TRBJ1-4; the match to TRBD1 covers 9 bases. V was clipped by 3 bases and J by 7 bases; unmatched bases: 9. CDR3 length: 16 residues. The germline V gene encodes CDR1 LNHNV and CDR2 YYDKDF (reference sequence). The CDR3 sequence is CATSSYKQGAGEKLFF. The CDR3 DNA reads as TGTGCCACCAGCAGTTACAAACAGGGGGCGGGTGAAAAACTGTTTTTT.

The chain couples TRBV28 to TRBJ1-2, with TRBD1 matching over 7 bases. Germline-derived CDR1 and CDR2 are MDHEN and SYDVKM. The J segment lost 8 bases and the V segment lost 8 bases, leaving 8 bases of the junction unmatched. There are 12 residues in the CDR3. This CDR3 is CASRQGFEGYTF. The CDR3 nucleotides are TGTGCCAGCCGACAGGGATTTGAGGGCTACACCTTC.

The rearrangement joins TRBV7-9 to TRBJ2-2; no reliable D call. V was pared by 5 bases and J by 2 bases, with 15 bases between. Germline V lookup: CDR1 SEHNR, CDR2 FQNEAQ (reference sequence). The CDR3 sequence is 16 residues long. The chain's CDR3 is CASSQVVWYNTGELFF. CDR3 bases: TGTGCCAGCAGCCAAGTCGTCTGGTACAACACCGGGGAGCTGTTTTTT.

The genes are TRBV25-1 and TRBJ1-1; D is undetermined. Deletions cut 8 bases from V and 4 bases from J, with 8 bases between. CDR3 length: 11 amino acids. Germline-derived CDR1 and CDR2 are MGHDK and SYGVNS. CDR3: CASSGATEAFF. DNA for the CDR3: TGTGCCAGCTCGGGCGCCACTGAAGCTTTCTTT.

The chain employs TRBV5-1 and TRBJ2-6, with D possibly matching TRBD1 (6 bases). The CDR3 runs to 17 residues. The germline gives CDR1 SGHRS, CDR2 YFSETQ. V lost 1 base and J lost 4, with 15 bases in between. CDR3 amino acids: CASSLLGAERGANVLTF. The CDR3 nucleotides are TGCGCCAGCAGCTTGCTGGGGGCGGAGAGAGGGGCCAACGTCCTGACTTTC.

This clone was found once. V gene TRBV4-1 combines with J gene TRBJ2-7; D is undetermined. The CDR3 loop spans 14 amino acids. The germline gives CDR1 MGHRA, CDR2 YSYEKL. V dropped 3 bases and J dropped 0 bases, with 9 bases sitting between them. The CDR3 DNA sequence: TGCGCCAGCAGCCAGCAAGGAATCTCCTACGAGCAGTACTTC. Protein sequence: CASSQQGISYEQYF.

The J gene is TRBJ2-3, the V gene TRBV6-1; D uncertain. The CDR3 contains 14 residues. In germline, CDR1 is MNHNS, CDR2 SASEGT. The V end lost 1 base, the J end lost 11 bases, and 16 bases lay between the germline ends. CDR3: CASSEGGTQIRQYF. The CDR3 nucleotides read TGTGCCAGCAGTGAAGGAGGAACACAGATAAGGCAGTATTTT.